This T cell receptor (beta chain) was identified in a study of control samples from healthy donors and cancer patients. This table comes from immunoSEQ multiplex PCR, and its TCRdb copy is limited to in-frame clones, with some not included. Found here are 95,000 to 100,000 clones, around 89% of them singletons; the top ten hold 7.8%. V shed 0 bases, J shed 5 bases, and the junction held 7 bases outside the gene matches. Germline V lookup: CDR1 SGHNT, CDR2 YYREEE (reference sequence). The CDR3 extends over 15 amino acids. This clone was seen more than once but under ten times. Sequenced: blood. V usage is TRBV5-4 and J usage is TRBJ1-1; 7 bases agree with TRBD1. The source of this sequence is a man aged 30-40 years in good health. This CDR3 is CASSLGGGQLTEAFF. DNA for the CDR3: TGTGCCAGCAGCTTGGGGGGGGGACAGTTGACTGAAGCTTTCTTT.